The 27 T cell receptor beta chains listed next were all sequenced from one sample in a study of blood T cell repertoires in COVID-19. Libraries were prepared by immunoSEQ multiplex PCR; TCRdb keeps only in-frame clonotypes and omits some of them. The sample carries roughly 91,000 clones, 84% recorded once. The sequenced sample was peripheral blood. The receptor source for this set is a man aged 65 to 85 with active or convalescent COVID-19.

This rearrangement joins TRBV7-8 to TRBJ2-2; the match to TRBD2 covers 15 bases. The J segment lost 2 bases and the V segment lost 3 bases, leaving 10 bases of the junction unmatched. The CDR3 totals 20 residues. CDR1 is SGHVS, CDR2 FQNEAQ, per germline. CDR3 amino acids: CASSFAGTSGGTTNTGELFF. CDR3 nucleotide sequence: TGTGCCAGCAGCTTCGCCGGGACTAGCGGGGGGACTACAAACACCGGGGAGCTGTTTTTT.

The CDR3 protein is CASSLVTGASTDTQYF. The CDR3, as DNA: TGTGCCAGCAGCTTAGTGACTGGCGCTAGCACAGATACGCAGTATTTT. The rearrangement uses TRBV7-2 and TRBJ2-3; D ambiguous. In germline, CDR1 is SGHTA, CDR2 FQGNSA. V gave up 1 base and J gave up 0 bases, with 11 bases separating them. This CDR3 contains 16 residues.

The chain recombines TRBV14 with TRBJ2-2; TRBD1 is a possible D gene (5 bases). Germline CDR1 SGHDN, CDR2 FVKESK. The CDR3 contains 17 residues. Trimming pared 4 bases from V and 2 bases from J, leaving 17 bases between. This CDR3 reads CASSPYRRATNTGELFF. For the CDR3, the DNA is TGTGCCAGCAGCCCCTATCGCAGGGCCACAAACACCGGGGAGCTGTTTTTT.

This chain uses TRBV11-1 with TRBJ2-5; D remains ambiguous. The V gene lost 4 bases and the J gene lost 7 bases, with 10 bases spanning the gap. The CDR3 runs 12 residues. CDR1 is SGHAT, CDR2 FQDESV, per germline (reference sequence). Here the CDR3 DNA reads TGTGCCAGCAGCTCTGCGTTTGGGACCCAGTACTTC. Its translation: CASSSAFGTQYF.

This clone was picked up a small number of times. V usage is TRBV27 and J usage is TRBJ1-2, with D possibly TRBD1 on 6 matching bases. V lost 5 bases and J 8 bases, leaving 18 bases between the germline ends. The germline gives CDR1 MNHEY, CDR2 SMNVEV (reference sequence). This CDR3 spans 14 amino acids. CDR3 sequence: CASSHQQGRGGYTF. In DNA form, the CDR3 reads TGTGCCAGCAGTCACCAACAGGGTCGTGGGGGCTACACCTTC.

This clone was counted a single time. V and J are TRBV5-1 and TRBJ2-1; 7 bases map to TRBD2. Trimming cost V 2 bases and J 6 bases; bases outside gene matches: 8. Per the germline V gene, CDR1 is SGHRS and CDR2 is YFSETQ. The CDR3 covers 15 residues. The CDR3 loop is CASSLETSRFNEQFF. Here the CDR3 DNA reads TGCGCCAGCAGCTTAGAGACTAGCAGGTTCAATGAGCAGTTCTTC.

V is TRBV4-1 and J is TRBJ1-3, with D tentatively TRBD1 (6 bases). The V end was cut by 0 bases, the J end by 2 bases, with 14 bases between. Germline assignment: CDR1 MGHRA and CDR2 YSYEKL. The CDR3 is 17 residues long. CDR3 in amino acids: CASSQDGGLGTGNTIYF. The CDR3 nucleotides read TGCGCCAGCAGCCAAGATGGGGGCCTCGGAACTGGAAACACCATATATTTT.

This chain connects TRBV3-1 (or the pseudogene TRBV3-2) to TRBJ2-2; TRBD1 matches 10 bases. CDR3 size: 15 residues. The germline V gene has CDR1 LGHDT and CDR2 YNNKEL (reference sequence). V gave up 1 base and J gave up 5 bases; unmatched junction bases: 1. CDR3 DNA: TGTGCCAGCAGCCAAGCGGGACAGGGGACCGGGGAGCTGTTTTTT. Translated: CASSQAGQGTGELFF.

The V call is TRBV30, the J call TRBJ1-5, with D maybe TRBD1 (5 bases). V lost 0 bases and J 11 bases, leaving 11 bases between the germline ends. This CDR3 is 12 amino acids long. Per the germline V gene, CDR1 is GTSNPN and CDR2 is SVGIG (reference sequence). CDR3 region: CAWSVNQGTQHF. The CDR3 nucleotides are TGTGCCTGGAGTGTTAATCAGGGAACCCAGCATTTT.

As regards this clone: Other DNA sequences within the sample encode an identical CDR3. The CDR3 region is CASSVGQGNYGYTF. The CDR3 DNA follows: TGTGCCAGCAGCGTAGGGCAGGGGAACTATGGCTACACCTTC. The chain employs TRBV9 and TRBJ1-2; maybe TRBD1 (6 bases). The CDR3 runs to 14 residues. Germline V lookup: CDR1 SGDLS, CDR2 YYNGEE. V lost 0 bases and J lost 2, with 8 bases in between. Based on the CDR3 plus reference TRBV9 and TRBJ1-2, the full variable domain is DSGVTQTPKHLITATGQRVTLRCSPRSGDLSVYWYQQSLDQGLQFLIQYYNGEERAKGNILERFSAQQFPDLHSELNLSSLELGDSALYFCASSVGQGNYGYTFGSGTRLTVV.

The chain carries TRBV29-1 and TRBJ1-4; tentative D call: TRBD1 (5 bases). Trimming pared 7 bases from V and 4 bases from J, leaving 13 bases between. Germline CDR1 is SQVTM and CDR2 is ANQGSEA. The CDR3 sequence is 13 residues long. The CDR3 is CSARDGGNEKLFF. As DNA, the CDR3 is TGCAGCGCCCGGGACGGGGGTAATGAAAAACTGTTTTTT.

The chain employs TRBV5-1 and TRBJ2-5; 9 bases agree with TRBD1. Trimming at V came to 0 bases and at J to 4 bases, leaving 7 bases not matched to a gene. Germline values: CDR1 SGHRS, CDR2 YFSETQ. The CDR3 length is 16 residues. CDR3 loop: CASSLEPGTGSETQYF. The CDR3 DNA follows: TGCGCCAGCAGCTTGGAACCCGGGACAGGGTCAGAGACCCAGTACTTC.

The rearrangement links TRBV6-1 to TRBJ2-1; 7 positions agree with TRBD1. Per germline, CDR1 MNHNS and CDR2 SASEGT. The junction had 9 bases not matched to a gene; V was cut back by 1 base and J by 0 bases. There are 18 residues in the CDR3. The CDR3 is CASSEVGTVLSSYNEQFF. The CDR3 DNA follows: TGTGCCAGCAGTGAAGTGGGGACAGTCCTGAGCTCCTACAATGAGCAGTTCTTC.

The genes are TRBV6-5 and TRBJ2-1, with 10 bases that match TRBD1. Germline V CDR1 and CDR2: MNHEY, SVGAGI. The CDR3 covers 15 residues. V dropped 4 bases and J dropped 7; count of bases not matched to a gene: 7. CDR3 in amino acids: CASSSRQGARNEQFF. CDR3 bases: TGTGCCAGCAGTTCCAGACAGGGGGCACGAAATGAGCAGTTCTTC.

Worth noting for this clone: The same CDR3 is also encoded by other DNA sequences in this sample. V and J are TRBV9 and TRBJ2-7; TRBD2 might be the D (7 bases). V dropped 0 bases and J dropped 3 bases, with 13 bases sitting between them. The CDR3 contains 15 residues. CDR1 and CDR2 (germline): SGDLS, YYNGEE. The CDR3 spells CASSVGTGGFYEQYF. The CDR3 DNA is TGTGCCAGCAGCGTAGGAACGGGGGGCTTCTACGAGCAGTACTTC.

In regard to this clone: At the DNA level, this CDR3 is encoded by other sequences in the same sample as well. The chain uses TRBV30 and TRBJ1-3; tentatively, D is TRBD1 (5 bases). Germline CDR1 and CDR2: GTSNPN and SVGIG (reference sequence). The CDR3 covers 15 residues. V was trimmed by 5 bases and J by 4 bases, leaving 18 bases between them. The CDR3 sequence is CAWLKPGKMGNTIYF. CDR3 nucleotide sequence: TGTGCCTGGTTAAAGCCAGGGAAGATGGGAAACACCATATATTTT.

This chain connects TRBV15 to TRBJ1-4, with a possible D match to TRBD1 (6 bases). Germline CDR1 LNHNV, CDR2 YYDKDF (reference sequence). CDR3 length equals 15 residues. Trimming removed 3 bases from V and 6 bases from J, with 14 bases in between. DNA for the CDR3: TGTGCCACCAGCAGCCCGTGGGGGCCTGATGAAAAACTGTTTTTT. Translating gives CATSSPWGPDEKLFF.

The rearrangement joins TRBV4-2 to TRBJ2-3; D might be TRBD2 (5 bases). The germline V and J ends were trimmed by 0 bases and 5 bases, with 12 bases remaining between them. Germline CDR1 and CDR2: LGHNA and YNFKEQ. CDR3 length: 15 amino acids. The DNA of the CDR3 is TGTGCCAGCAGCCAAGAAACCAGCGGAGGAGATACGCAGTATTTT. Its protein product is CASSQETSGGDTQYF.

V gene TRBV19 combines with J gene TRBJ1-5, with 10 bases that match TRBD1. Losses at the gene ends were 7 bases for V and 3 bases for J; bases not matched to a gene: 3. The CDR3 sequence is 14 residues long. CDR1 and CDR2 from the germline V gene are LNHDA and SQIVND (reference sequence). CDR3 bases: TGTGCCAGTATCCGACAGGGGGCCAATCAGCCCCAGCATTTT. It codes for CASIRQGANQPQHF.

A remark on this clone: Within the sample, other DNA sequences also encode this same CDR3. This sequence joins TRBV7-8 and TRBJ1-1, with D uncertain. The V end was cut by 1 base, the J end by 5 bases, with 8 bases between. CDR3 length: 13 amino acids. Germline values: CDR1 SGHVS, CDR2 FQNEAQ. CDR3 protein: CASSLGTGTEAFF. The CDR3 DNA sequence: TGTGCCAGCAGCTTAGGAACGGGGACTGAAGCTTTCTTT.

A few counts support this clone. The CDR3 protein is CASGGHSTDTQYF. CDR3 nucleotide sequence: TGTGCCAGCGGGGGACACAGCACAGATACGCAGTATTTT. The chain carries TRBV7-8 and TRBJ2-3; possibly TRBD1 for D (6 bases). V was trimmed by 8 bases and J by 0 bases, leaving 9 bases between them. CDR1 is SGHVS and CDR2 is FQNEAQ in the germline V gene. The CDR3 totals 13 residues.

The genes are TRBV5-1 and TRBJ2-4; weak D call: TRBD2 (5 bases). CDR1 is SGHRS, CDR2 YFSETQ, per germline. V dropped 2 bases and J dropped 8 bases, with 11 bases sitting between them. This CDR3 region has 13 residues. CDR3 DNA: TGCGCCAGCAGCTTACCCTCGCGGGACATTCAGTACTTC. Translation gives CASSLPSRDIQYF.

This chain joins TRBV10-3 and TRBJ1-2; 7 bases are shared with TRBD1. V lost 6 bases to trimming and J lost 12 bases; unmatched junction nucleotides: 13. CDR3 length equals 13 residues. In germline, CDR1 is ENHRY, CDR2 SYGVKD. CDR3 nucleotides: TGTGCCATCAGGCGGGACAGTGCTACTAGGGACACCTTC. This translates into CAIRRDSATRDTF.

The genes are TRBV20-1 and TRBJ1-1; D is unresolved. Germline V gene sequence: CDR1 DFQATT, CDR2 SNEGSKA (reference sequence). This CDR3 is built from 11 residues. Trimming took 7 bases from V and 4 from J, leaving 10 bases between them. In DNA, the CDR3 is TGCAGTGGGGAGGGTCTCACTGAAGCTTTCTTT. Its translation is CSGEGLTEAFF.

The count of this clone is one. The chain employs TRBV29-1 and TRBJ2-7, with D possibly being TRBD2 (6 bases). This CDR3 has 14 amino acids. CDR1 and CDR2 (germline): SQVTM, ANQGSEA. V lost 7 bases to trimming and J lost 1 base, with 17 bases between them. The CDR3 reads CSAGAGPASYEQYF. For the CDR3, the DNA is TGCAGCGCCGGGGCGGGGCCGGCTTCCTACGAGCAGTACTTC.

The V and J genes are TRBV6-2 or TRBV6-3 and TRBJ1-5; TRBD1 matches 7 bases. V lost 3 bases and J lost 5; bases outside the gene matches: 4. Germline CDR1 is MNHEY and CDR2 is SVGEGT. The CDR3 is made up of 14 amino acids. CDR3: CASSYGDSYQPQHF. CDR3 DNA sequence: TGTGCCAGCAGTTATGGGGACAGCTATCAGCCCCAGCATTTT.

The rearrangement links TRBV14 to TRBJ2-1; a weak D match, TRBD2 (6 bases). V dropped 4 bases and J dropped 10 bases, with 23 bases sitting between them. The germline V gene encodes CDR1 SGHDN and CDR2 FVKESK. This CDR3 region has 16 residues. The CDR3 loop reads CASSPRIGEAYTEQFF. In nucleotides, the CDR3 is TGTGCCAGCAGCCCGAGGATAGGGGAGGCGTATACGGAGCAGTTCTTC.